Reported below is one T cell receptor (beta chain). Clones were sequenced by immunoSEQ multiplex PCR, and TCRdb holds only the in-frame ones, with some missing. The sample carries around 50,000 clones, roughly 90% recorded once. V lost 1 base and J 2 bases, leaving 9 bases between the germline ends. This CDR3 is built from 14 residues. CDR1 is SGHKS, CDR2 YYEKEE, per germline (reference sequence). Sampling of blood occurred at baseline, cycle 4 day 1, and cycle 7 day 1. These data belong to a study of OX40 agonist ivuxolimab in advanced cancers. This TCR derives from an adult with an advanced solid tumor such as melanoma, head and neck, liver or kidney cancer. The chain uses TRBV5-5 and TRBJ2-5; D possibly uses TRBD1 or TRBD2 (5 bases each). The material sequenced was CD4+ or CD8+ T cells sorted from blood, taken in a trial of the OX40 agonist ivuxolimab. CDR3 bases: TGTGCCAGCAGCTTGAAGGGGAGACAAGAGACCCAGTACTTC. Protein: CASSLKGRQETQYF.